This T cell receptor beta chain came from a study of shared clonotypes between healthy human individuals. Study overall: Donors had three CD4 naive, three CD4 memory, two CD8 naive and one CD8 memory plate apiece.

Each sample came from a Caucasian adult donor living in Nashville, Tennessee. Details on this clone: The target antigen is unknown.

The authors ran the assay at deep level. Repertoires were generated with immunoSEQ multiplex PCR, while TCRdb's copy carries only in-frame clones and drops some. The sample consists of 1.5 million to 1.9 million clones, 98% of them appearing once. The study, taken as a whole, reports: Deeper or shallower sequencing was expected to change how clonotypes are shared among donors.

Germline V gene lookup returns CDR1 MDHEN and CDR2 SYDVKM. The V end lost 2 bases, the J end lost 6 bases, and 7 bases lay between the germline ends. CDR3 size: 13 residues. The sequenced sample was naive CD4+ T cells sorted from blood. Documented subset: CD45RA+ positively selected. The receptor's source is a young man in good health. J is TRBJ2-2 and V is TRBV28; D gene uncertain. The CDR3 reads CASSLVVPGELFF. CDR3 sequence (DNA): TGTGCCAGCAGTTTAGTTGTTCCCGGGGAGCTGTTTTTT.